This TCR beta chain was identified during a study of shared clonotypes between healthy human individuals. Overall study: Those who served as donors were a couple of women and three men between the ages of 18 and 49. CD4 naive and memory got three plates each, CD8 naive two, CD8 memory one. The study's findings and limits: Clonotypes shared by all four sorted-subset donors had higher generation probabilities than non-shared clonotypes.

A remark on this clone: Its antigen is not identified.

This CDR3 has 14 residues. The germline V and J ends were trimmed by 0 bases and 7 bases, with 13 bases remaining between them. The germline V gene has CDR1 SGDLS and CDR2 YYNGEE. Measured with immunoSEQ multiplex PCR; TCRdb has only the in-frame clones, and not every one. The table records approximately 1.5 million clones, 98% of them present only once. The chain employs TRBV9 and TRBJ1-2; D possibly corresponds to TRBD1 (6 bases). This sequence originates from a man aged 30 to 39 in good health. Sample: naive CD4+ T cells sorted from blood. Subset of the sample: CD45RA+ positively selected. The DNA of the CDR3 is TGTGCCAGCAGCGTAGATTCAGGGGCGGCTGGCTACACCTTC. It codes for CASSVDSGAAGYTF.